Shown below are 8 T cell receptor beta chains from a single sample sequenced in a study of healthy donors' naive CD4 and CD8 T cells. Starting from around 470 ng of total RNA, TCR libraries were made with linear amplification. TCRdb reanalysed the reads using MiXCR and keeps one entry per CDR3 protein. The sample shows about 200,000 distinct CDR3 sequences, nearly 75% of them seen only once. Sequencing input: naive CD4+ and CD8+ T cells sorted from blood, pooled from several donors. All receptors derive from a pool of human donors in good health; the sample pools cells from several healthy donors.

The chain couples TRBV11-2 to TRBJ2-1; possible D gene TRBD2, 5 bases. Germline V CDR1 and CDR2: SGHAT, FQNNGV. CDR3 length: 13 residues. V lost 5 bases to trimming and J lost 5 bases, with 10 bases between them. CDR3 nucleotides: TGTGCCAGCAGCCCAGGACTGGACAATGAGCAGTTCTTC. This codes for CASSPGLDNEQFF.

J is TRBJ1-5 and V is TRBV28; D might be TRBD1 (5 bases). CDR1 is MDHEN, CDR2 SYDVKM, per germline. The CDR3 sequence is 14 residues long. Trimming removed 10 bases from V and 7 bases from J, with 20 bases in between. The CDR3 DNA follows: TGTGCCACCGTGACCGGGGGGACCATGCAGCCCCAGCATTTT. Protein sequence: CATVTGGTMQPQHF.

V usage is TRBV29-1 and J usage is TRBJ2-2; unclear D gene. The CDR3 consists of 15 residues. V was pared by 5 bases and J by 0 bases, with 13 bases between. Germline CDR1 is SQVTM and CDR2 is ANQGSEA. The CDR3 nucleotides are TGCAGCGTTACCTTAGTAGGAACGAACACCGGGGAGCTGTTTTTT. It codes for CSVTLVGTNTGELFF.

This clonotype appeared once. CDR3 amino acids: CASSIAWSYEQYF. CDR3 nucleotides: TGTGCCAGTAGTATAGCGTGGTCCTACGAGCAGTACTTC. The chain recombines TRBV19 with TRBJ2-7; D unclear. CDR1 LNHDA and CDR2 SQIVND come from the germline V gene (reference sequence). The CDR3 covers 13 residues. With 1 base removed from V and 1 base from J, the gap between germline ends came to 5 bases.

V gene TRBV30 combines with J gene TRBJ2-2, with D maybe TRBD2 (5 bases). Trimming took 5 bases from V and 2 from J, leaving 9 bases between them. Germline V CDR1 and CDR2: GTSNPN, SVGIG (reference sequence). The CDR3 loop spans 13 amino acids. The DNA for the CDR3 is TGTGCCTGGGGAGGAAGTAACACCGGGGAGCTGTTTTTT. Translating it yields CAWGGSNTGELFF.

V and J are TRBV24-1 and TRBJ2-1; the match to TRBD1 covers 9 bases. The CDR3 extends over 16 amino acids. J lost 7 bases, V lost 4 bases, and 10 bases had no gene match. Germline lookup yields CDR1 KGHDR and CDR2 SFDVKD. As DNA, the CDR3 is TGTGCCACCAGTGAGCCACGGGACAGGGTTGGGAATGAGCAGTTCTTC. Protein: CATSEPRDRVGNEQFF.

This sequence joins TRBV29-1 and TRBJ2-1; tentative D call: TRBD1 (6 bases). The CDR3 covers 14 residues. Deletions cut 7 bases from V and 0 bases from J, with 13 bases between. Germline loops: CDR1 SQVTM, CDR2 ANQGSEA. This CDR3 reads CSGRDTSSYNEQFF. Written as DNA, the CDR3 is TGCAGCGGCAGGGACACGAGCTCCTACAATGAGCAGTTCTTC.

This clonotype has a handful of counts. The V call is TRBV29-1, the J call TRBJ2-7, with TRBD1 identical over 7 bases. The ends lost 2 bases at V and 0 bases at J; junction bases unmatched: 4. This CDR3 is 14 amino acids long. The germline gives CDR1 SQVTM, CDR2 ANQGSEA. The CDR3 protein is CSVELRDSSYEQYF. The CDR3 nucleotides are TGCAGCGTTGAATTACGGGACAGCTCCTACGAGCAGTACTTC.